This T cell receptor (beta chain) was observed in a study of blood T cell repertoires in COVID-19. Whole-study context: Material from acute and convalescent COVID-19 was sourced from the United States, Italy and Spain.

CDR1 SGHDN and CDR2 FVKESK come from the germline V gene. The CDR3 runs 15 residues. Germline trimming cut 4 bases from V and 5 bases from J; bases unmatched to any gene: 6. Using immunoSEQ multiplex PCR, the repertoire was profiled, and TCRdb retains in-frame clones only, with some absent. The sample holds 100,000 to 150,000 clones, over 55% seen once. The sequence was obtained from a woman between 65 and 79 years old with acute or convalescent COVID-19. The sample comprised peripheral blood. The chain carries TRBV14 and TRBJ2-1, with TRBD2 matching over 9 bases. CDR3 bases: TGTGCCAGCAGCCCGTGGCTAGCGGGAAACAATGAGCAGTTCTTC. It encodes CASSPWLAGNNEQFF.